This TCR beta chain was identified during a study of blood T cell repertoires in COVID-19. As for the study in general: Nucleic acid was either cDNA or gDNA, and it came from T cells, B-cell-depleted T cells, or PBMCs.

The table lists this clone with a few counts. The method was immunoSEQ multiplex PCR; TCRdb's version includes in-frame clones alone and lacks a portion of them. The data contain a few hundred thousand clones, about 91% of them seen just once; the ten biggest clones take up about 9.8%. Sequenced material: PBMCs or T cells enriched from blood (not recorded which). This TCR came from a woman under 30 who had recovered from COVID-19.

The CDR3 is CASSFRTGRSNQPQHF. For the CDR3, the DNA is TGTGCCAGCAGCTTCCGGACAGGGCGTAGCAATCAGCCCCAGCATTTT. The chain recombines TRBV7-2 with TRBJ1-5, with 8 bases matching TRBD1. This CDR3 is built from 16 residues. Germline CDR1 and CDR2: SGHTA and FQGNSA. Germline trimming cut 3 bases from V and 0 bases from J; bases unmatched to any gene: 4.